The clone carrying this T cell receptor (beta chain) was recorded many times. Its antigen is unknown. PBMCs were derived from under 13 ml fresh peripheral blood. These data belong to a study of T cells in Graves' hyperthyroidism and ophthalmopathy. Whole-study findings and limits: In blood, most of the thyroid clonotypes expanded above 0.001 were also present.

Regions amplified from RNA transcripts were the TCR beta CDR3 regions. In the first-round RT-PCR of the TCR CDR3, the HTBI primer set was used. TCRdb called the multiplex PCR reads again in MiXCR, with one record for every CDR3 protein. This table has some 650,000 distinct CDR3 sequences, about a sixth appearing once. CDR1 is MDHEN, CDR2 SYDVKM, per germline. V shed 4 bases, J shed 7 bases, and the junction held 13 bases outside the gene matches. This CDR3 is 16 amino acids long. The sample taken for sequencing was blood. This clonotype originated in a woman in her thirties or forties with Graves' ophthalmopathy. This sequence joins TRBV28 and TRBJ2-1; 7 nucleotides agree with TRBD2. The CDR3 coding sequence is TGTGCCAGCAGTTATCAAGAGGTGGGGGGGATGAATGAGCAGTTCTTC. As protein: CASSYQEVGGMNEQFF.